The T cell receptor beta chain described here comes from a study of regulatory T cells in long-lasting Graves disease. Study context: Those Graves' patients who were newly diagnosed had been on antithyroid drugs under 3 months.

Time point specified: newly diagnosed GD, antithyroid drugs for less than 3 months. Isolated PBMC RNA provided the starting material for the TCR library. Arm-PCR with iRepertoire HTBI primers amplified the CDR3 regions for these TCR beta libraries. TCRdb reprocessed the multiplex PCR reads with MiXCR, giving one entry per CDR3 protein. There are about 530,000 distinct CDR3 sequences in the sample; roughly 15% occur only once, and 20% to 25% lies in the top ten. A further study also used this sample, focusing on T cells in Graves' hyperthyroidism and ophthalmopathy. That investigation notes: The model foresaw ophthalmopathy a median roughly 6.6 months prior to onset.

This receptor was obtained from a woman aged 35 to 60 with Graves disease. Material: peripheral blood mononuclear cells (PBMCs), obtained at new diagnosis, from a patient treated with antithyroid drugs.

The CDR3 DNA reads as TGCAGCGTTCGGGGGGCAAGTGGAAACACCATATATTTT. Translating gives CSVRGASGNTIYF. The chain recombines TRBV29-1 with TRBJ1-3, with TRBD1 as a possible D gene (6 bases). CDR3 length equals 13 residues. V was shortened by 5 bases and J by 3 bases, with 11 bases between the two germline ends. The V gene's germline CDR1 is SQVTM and CDR2 ANQGSEA.